The source of this T cell receptor (beta chain) is a study of CD8+CD57+ T cells in acquired aplastic anemia. Study at large: On average, sorted CD4+ and CD8+ cells gave roughly 3 ug of DNA.

Germline CDR1 and CDR2: LNHDA and SQIVND (reference sequence). V lost 5 bases, J lost 7 bases, and 18 bases lay in between. The CDR3 sequence is 15 residues long. An expansion of CD8+CD57+ cells by flow cytometry had been shown in patients chosen for sequencing. The TCR beta profiling, which covered VDJ combination and CDR3 sequence, was carried out using genomic DNA as the template. MiXCR, run by TCRdb on the reads, gives a single entry per CDR3 protein. Among around 190,000 distinct CDR3 sequences listed, approximately 48% were seen once. In the case of this clonotype: This could be a read error, since a much larger clone is one nucleotide away.

What was sequenced was sorted CD4+, CD8+, or CD8+CD57+ T cells (not recorded which) from PBMCs. This sequence was found in a human donor with aplastic anemia. The rearrangement links TRBV19 to TRBJ1-3; possible D gene TRBD1, 6 bases. The CDR3 protein is CASSDRDKRSNTIYF. CDR3 DNA: TGTGCCAGTAGTGACCGGGACAAGAGGAGTAACACCATATATTTT.